The 19 T cell receptor beta chains presented below share a single source sample, sequenced in a study of ipilimumab plus nivolumab after autologous stem cell transplantation. Assay used: immunoSEQ multiplex PCR; TCRdb lists only in-frame clones, some missing. Of just over 40,000 clones listed, about 91% were seen once; the top ten hold approximately 0.92%. The sequencing used PBMCs, collected in a trial of ipilimumab plus nivolumab as post-transplant consolidation. These receptors all come from a male donor with multiple myeloma.

This CDR3 reads CAIKHRGLATEAFF. CDR3 DNA: TGTGCCATCAAGCATAGGGGTTTGGCCACTGAAGCTTTCTTT. The rearrangement joins TRBV10-3 to TRBJ1-1; D may be TRBD1 (5 bases). CDR3 length equals 14 residues. Germline CDR1 reads ENHRY; CDR2 reads SYGVKD. V lost 7 bases and J 4 bases, leaving 16 bases between the germline ends.

This chain links TRBV23-1 with TRBJ2-2; 7 bases align to TRBD1. TRBV23-1 is an ORF for which the function is uncertain. V gave up 0 bases and J gave up 6 bases; unmatched junction bases: 13. The CDR3 runs 18 residues. As DNA, the CDR3 is TGCGCCAGCAGTCAATCGTGGACAGGAAGGGGTGGATCCGGGGAGCTGTTTTTT. Translating gives CASSQSWTGRGGSGELFF.

The V and J genes are TRBV6-1 and TRBJ1-2; D possibly corresponds to TRBD1 (5 bases). V shed 5 bases and J shed 5 bases, with 15 bases lying between them. The CDR3 runs 14 residues. Germline CDR1 is MNHNS and CDR2 is SASEGT. CDR3 loop: CASSFSGTPYGYTF. The CDR3 DNA reads as TGTGCCAGCAGTTTTTCCGGGACGCCGTATGGCTACACCTTC.

The rearrangement joins TRBV18 to TRBJ2-2; 8 bases fit TRBD2. The CDR3 is 16 amino acids. Germline V gene data show CDR1 as KGHSH and CDR2 as LQKENI. The ends lost 2 bases at V and 4 bases at J; junction bases unmatched: 6. For the CDR3, the DNA is TGTGCCAGCTCACCAAGCTCGGGAGGGCTCACCGGGGAGCTGTTTTTT. Translating gives CASSPSSGGLTGELFF.

CDR3 in amino acids: CASSAGLAGYEQYF. CDR3 sequence (DNA): TGTGCCAGCAGCGCTGGACTAGCAGGCTACGAGCAGTACTTC. The V gene is TRBV9, the J gene TRBJ2-7, with TRBD2 matching over 8 bases. Germline values: CDR1 SGDLS, CDR2 YYNGEE. The trim removed 3 bases at V and 3 bases at J, leaving 5 bases unmatched. This CDR3 has 14 residues.

The DNA of the CDR3 is TGTGCCAGCAGCTCGACAGGGCGGTACGAGCAGTACTTC. Its translation: CASSSTGRYEQYF. The chain couples TRBV5-6 to TRBJ2-7; 7 bases are a match to TRBD1. CDR1 and CDR2 (germline): SGHDT, YYEEEE. With 3 bases clipped from V and 4 bases from J, the junction kept 4 bases outside the gene matches. The CDR3 loop spans 13 amino acids.

The chain recombines TRBV29-1 with TRBJ2-5; D is perhaps TRBD1 (6 bases). V shed 6 bases and J shed 3 bases, with 8 bases lying between them. In germline, CDR1 is SQVTM, CDR2 ANQGSEA. The CDR3 length is 11 residues. The CDR3 loop reads CSVAGEETQYF. CDR3 nucleotides: TGCAGCGTAGCAGGGGAAGAGACCCAGTACTTC.

The rearrangement uses TRBV10-1 and TRBJ1-1, with D perhaps TRBD1 (6 bases). V dropped 4 bases and J dropped 11 bases, with 20 bases sitting between them. Germline lookup yields CDR1 WNHNN and CDR2 SYGVQD (reference sequence). The length of the CDR3 is 14 residues. CDR3 loop: CASSGLSGGPGAFF. CDR3 sequence (DNA): TGCGCCAGCAGTGGACTTTCCGGGGGGCCGGGGGCTTTCTTT.

The chain employs TRBV5-4 and TRBJ2-7, with 10 bases that match TRBD1. V was pared by 4 bases and J by 5 bases, with 9 bases of the junction left unmatched. CDR1 is SGHNT, CDR2 YYREEE, per germline (reference sequence). The CDR3 has 15 residues. The CDR3 sequence: CASSPADRGFNEQYF. The CDR3 nucleotides read TGTGCCAGCAGCCCCGCGGACAGGGGGTTCAACGAGCAGTACTTC.

The chain links TRBV18 to TRBJ1-1; TRBD1 agrees at 10 bases. The CDR3 covers 15 residues. J lost 6 bases, V lost 5 bases, and 9 bases had no gene match. CDR1 is KGHSH and CDR2 is LQKENI in the germline V gene. DNA of the CDR3: TGTGCCAGCTCATTTTCCGGGACAGGGGCCTCTGAAGCTTTCTTT. It specifies CASSFSGTGASEAFF.

V usage is TRBV10-3 and J usage is TRBJ2-3; no definite D call. The CDR3 is 14 residues long. Germline loops: CDR1 ENHRY, CDR2 SYGVKD. With 3 bases removed from V and 4 bases from J, the gap between germline ends came to 11 bases. The CDR3 sequence is CAISETGPSDTQYF. CDR3 nucleotide sequence: TGTGCCATCAGTGAAACCGGACCTTCAGATACGCAGTATTTT.

This sequence joins TRBV9 and TRBJ2-2, with TRBD1 matching over 8 bases. The germline gives CDR1 SGDLS, CDR2 YYNGEE. The CDR3 runs to 19 residues. The V gene end was trimmed by 0 bases and the J gene end by 4 bases; junction bases not matched to a gene: 14. The CDR3 region has the DNA TGTGCCAGCAGCGTAGCGGGCAGGGGGCCCATGGTCGGCACCGGGGAGCTGTTTTTT. It codes for CASSVAGRGPMVGTGELFF.

This clone was recorded once. V and J are TRBV10-1 and TRBJ1-1; TRBD1 is a possible D gene (6 bases). Germline assignment: CDR1 WNHNN and CDR2 SYGVQD (reference sequence). Trimming left V 3 bases short and J 4 bases short, with 24 bases between. The CDR3 is made up of 18 amino acids. The DNA for the CDR3 is TGCGCCAGCAGTGATGAGGTCCCGCAGGGGTCGGTGGGCACTGAAGCTTTCTTT. It specifies CASSDEVPQGSVGTEAFF.

This sequence joins TRBV20-1 and TRBJ2-5, with D possibly being TRBD1 or TRBD2 (5 bases each). This CDR3 contains 11 residues. Deletions cut 0 bases from V and 7 bases from J, with 6 bases between. Germline loops: CDR1 DFQATT, CDR2 SNEGSKA (reference sequence). CDR3 amino acids: CSARDGTTQYF. CDR3 sequence (DNA): TGCAGTGCTAGAGATGGGACGACCCAGTACTTC.

The chain links TRBV7-3 to TRBJ2-3; 7 nucleotides align to TRBD1. V gave up 0 bases and J gave up 1 base; unmatched junction bases: 7. The CDR3 sequence is 17 residues long. The germline V gene encodes CDR1 SGHTA and CDR2 FQGTGA. This chain's CDR3 is CASSLTPTGQGTDTQYF. The CDR3, as DNA: TGTGCCAGCAGCTTAACCCCGACAGGGCAAGGCACAGATACGCAGTATTTT.

The rearrangement links TRBV4-1 to TRBJ2-7, with 8 bases identical to TRBD1. The CDR3 contains 20 residues. Germline assignment: CDR1 MGHRA and CDR2 YSYEKL. Germline trimming cut 4 bases from V and 2 bases from J; bases unmatched to any gene: 22. CDR3 coding DNA: TGCGCCAGCAGCCCCACTTTAACCAGGGGGCGGATAGAAAAGGCCTACGAGCAGTACTTC. Its translation: CASSPTLTRGRIEKAYEQYF.

The table lists this clone with a count of one. The chain couples TRBV29-1 to TRBJ1-1, with a tentative D call TRBD1 (6 bases). The CDR3 length is 17 residues. CDR1 SQVTM and CDR2 ANQGSEA come from the germline V gene. Trimming removed 2 bases from V and 3 bases from J, with 22 bases in between. Here the CDR3 reads CSVEKFSGARPYTEAFF. The CDR3 bases are TGCAGCGTTGAAAAGTTCTCGGGGGCGAGGCCTTACACTGAAGCTTTCTTT.

The chain carries TRBV18 and TRBJ1-2; D remains unclear. Trimming pared 4 bases from V and 3 bases from J, leaving 12 bases between. The CDR3 spans 14 residues. Germline V gene data show CDR1 as KGHSH and CDR2 as LQKENI. Here the CDR3 DNA reads TGTGCCAGCTCACTCTCCAGGTCAGACTATGGCTACACCTTC. It specifies CASSLSRSDYGYTF.

The chain has TRBV6-5 and TRBJ2-1, with D possibly TRBD1 on 6 matching bases. This CDR3 spans 15 amino acids. CDR1 and CDR2 from the germline V gene are MNHEY and SVGAGI. The V end lost 6 bases, the J end lost 0 bases, and 12 bases lay between the germline ends. The CDR3 DNA reads TGTGCCAGCAGCCGGGACACGAGCTCCTACAATGAGCAGTTCTTC. This gives the protein CASSRDTSSYNEQFF.